The rows below give T cell receptor beta chains drawn from one sample of a study of blood T cell repertoires in COVID-19. The data were produced by immunoSEQ multiplex PCR, yet TCRdb's version contains in-frame clones alone and is incomplete. The data show 110,000 or so clones, roughly 80% seen once. Sequences were obtained from peripheral blood. The receptor source for this set is a middle-aged woman with acute or convalescent COVID-19. Both conserved end residues are part of each CDR3. A D gene is named only where the DNA matches it firmly. Some rows have no size entry. The others give once, few or many, or a class for an expanded clone.

d_gene: .
j_gene: TRBJ1-1
v_gene: TRBV9
abundance: .
CDR3aa: CASSARPQGTEAFF
CDR3nt: TGTGCCAGCAGCGCCCGTCCCCAGGGCACTGAAGCTTTCTTT

d_gene: .
j_gene: TRBJ2-5
v_gene: TRBV9
abundance: .
CDR3aa: CASSSRGGEYQETQYF
CDR3nt: TGTGCCAGCAGCTCCCGAGGGGGGGAGTACCAAGAGACCCAGTACTTC

d_gene: TRBD1
j_gene: TRBJ2-7
v_gene: TRBV6-5
abundance: .
CDR3aa: CASRGNLQGAYEQYF
CDR3nt: TGTGCCAGCAGAGGAAACCTACAGGGGGCCTACGAGCAGTACTTC

d_gene: TRBD1
j_gene: TRBJ1-2
v_gene: TRBV5-6
abundance: .
CDR3aa: CASSAGTGKGYGYTF
CDR3nt: TGTGCCAGCAGCGCCGGGACAGGGAAGGGGTATGGCTACACCTTC

d_gene: TRBD2
j_gene: TRBJ2-3
v_gene: TRBV19
abundance: .
CDR3aa: CASSRLAGGQDTQYF
CDR3nt: TGTGCCAGTAGTAGGTTAGCGGGGGGGCAAGATACGCAGTATTTT

d_gene: .
j_gene: TRBJ1-1
v_gene: TRBV6-2/TRBV6-3
abundance: .
CDR3aa: CASSYSAFLTEAFF
CDR3nt: TGTGCCAGCAGTTACTCGGCCTTCCTCACTGAAGCTTTCTTT

d_gene: .
j_gene: TRBJ2-5
v_gene: TRBV2
abundance: .
CDR3aa: CASSDQALDQYF
CDR3nt: TGTGCCAGCAGTGACCAGGCCTTGGACCAGTACTTC

d_gene: .
j_gene: TRBJ2-1
v_gene: TRBV5-1
abundance: few
CDR3aa: CASSLRVNRAGRNEQFF
CDR3nt: TGCGCCAGCAGCTTAAGGGTTAATCGGGCAGGGAGGAATGAGCAGTTCTTC

d_gene: TRBD2
j_gene: TRBJ2-2
v_gene: TRBV2
abundance: .
CDR3aa: CASKAGGLPGGELFF
CDR3nt: TGTGCCAGCAAGGCGGGGGGACTACCTGGCGGGGAGCTGTTTTTT

d_gene: TRBD1
j_gene: TRBJ2-7
v_gene: TRBV30
abundance: .
CDR3aa: CAWRGPGGSYEQYF
CDR3nt: TGTGCCTGGAGAGGCCCAGGGGGCTCCTACGAGCAGTACTTC

d_gene: .
j_gene: TRBJ1-4
v_gene: TRBV19
abundance: few
CDR3aa: CASTPFSRGREKLFF
CDR3nt: TGTGCCAGTACCCCGTTTAGCAGGGGAAGGGAAAAACTGTTTTTT

d_gene: .
j_gene: TRBJ1-2
v_gene: TRBV11-2
abundance: once
CDR3aa: CASSLDLSGRGGYGYTF
CDR3nt: TGTGCCAGCAGCTTAGATCTCAGCGGAAGAGGGGGCTATGGCTACACCTTC

d_gene: .
j_gene: TRBJ2-1
v_gene: TRBV3-1/TRBV3-2
abundance: .
CDR3aa: CASSQVVGRYNEQFF
CDR3nt: TGTGCCAGCAGCCAAGTAGTGGGGCGTTACAATGAGCAGTTCTTC

d_gene: TRBD2
j_gene: TRBJ2-7
v_gene: TRBV7-9
abundance: .
CDR3aa: CASSSNRRSGTSPYEQYF
CDR3nt: TGTGCCAGCAGCTCCAACCGACGATCCGGGACTAGCCCCTACGAGCAGTACTTC

d_gene: TRBD1
j_gene: TRBJ2-5
v_gene: TRBV29-1
abundance: .
CDR3aa: CSVGHRGHQETQYF
CDR3nt: TGCAGCGTTGGACACAGGGGTCACCAAGAGACCCAGTACTTC

d_gene: .
j_gene: TRBJ1-4
v_gene: TRBV15
abundance: .
CDR3aa: CATSRDDLGRNEKLFF
CDR3nt: TGTGCCACCAGCAGAGATGATCTGGGCCGTAATGAAAAACTGTTTTTT

d_gene: .
j_gene: TRBJ1-4
v_gene: TRBV2
abundance: .
CDR3aa: CASSGQLIATNEKLFF
CDR3nt: TGTGCCAGCAGTGGACAGCTTATTGCAACTAATGAAAAACTGTTTTTT

d_gene: TRBD1
j_gene: TRBJ1-2
v_gene: TRBV6-4
abundance: .
CDR3aa: CASSDSRYPGGMGYTF
CDR3nt: TGTGCCAGCAGTGACTCGAGATATCCAGGGGGCATGGGCTACACCTTC

d_gene: .
j_gene: TRBJ2-3
v_gene: TRBV6-5
abundance: .
CDR3aa: CASSYSGDTDTQYF
CDR3nt: TGTGCCAGCAGTTACTCAGGGGACACAGATACGCAGTATTTT

d_gene: .
j_gene: TRBJ2-2
v_gene: TRBV9
abundance: .
CDR3aa: CASSGAGAPGELFF
CDR3nt: TGTGCCAGCAGCGGCGCAGGGGCGCCCGGGGAGCTGTTTTTT

d_gene: .
j_gene: TRBJ1-2
v_gene: TRBV7-6
abundance: .
CDR3aa: CASSLATWGEDGYTF
CDR3nt: TGTGCCAGCAGCTTAGCCACCTGGGGGGAAGATGGCTACACCTTC

d_gene: TRBD2
j_gene: TRBJ2-2
v_gene: TRBV27
abundance: .
CDR3aa: CASSTPGLAGPDTGELFF
CDR3nt: TGTGCCAGCAGCACCCCGGGACTAGCGGGCCCCGACACCGGGGAGCTGTTTTTT

d_gene: TRBD1
j_gene: TRBJ1-3
v_gene: TRBV4-1
abundance: .
CDR3aa: CASSHTPGTVALKGSGNTIYF
CDR3nt: TGCGCCAGCAGCCACACTCCCGGGACAGTCGCATTGAAAGGCTCTGGAAACACCATATATTTT

d_gene: .
j_gene: TRBJ1-1
v_gene: TRBV2
abundance: .
CDR3aa: CASSSTGWGTEAFF
CDR3nt: TGTGCCAGCAGTTCTACAGGGTGGGGCACTGAAGCTTTCTTT

d_gene: TRBD1
j_gene: TRBJ2-7
v_gene: TRBV4-1
abundance: .
CDR3aa: CASSQVDRDSSYEQYF
CDR3nt: TGCGCCAGCAGCCAAGTAGACCGGGACAGCTCCTACGAGCAGTACTTC

d_gene: .
j_gene: TRBJ2-4
v_gene: TRBV2
abundance: .
CDR3aa: CASSEAGTPHIQYF
CDR3nt: TGTGCCAGCAGTGAAGCGGGGACACCCCACATTCAGTACTTC

d_gene: TRBD1
j_gene: TRBJ1-4
v_gene: TRBV18
abundance: .
CDR3aa: CASSYTGGSTNEKLFF
CDR3nt: TGTGCCAGCTCCTATACAGGGGGTTCAACTAATGAAAAACTGTTTTTT

d_gene: .
j_gene: TRBJ2-5
v_gene: TRBV9
abundance: .
CDR3aa: CASSPQGQTGGTQYF
CDR3nt: TGTGCCAGCAGCCCCCAAGGACAGACAGGAGGGACCCAGTACTTC